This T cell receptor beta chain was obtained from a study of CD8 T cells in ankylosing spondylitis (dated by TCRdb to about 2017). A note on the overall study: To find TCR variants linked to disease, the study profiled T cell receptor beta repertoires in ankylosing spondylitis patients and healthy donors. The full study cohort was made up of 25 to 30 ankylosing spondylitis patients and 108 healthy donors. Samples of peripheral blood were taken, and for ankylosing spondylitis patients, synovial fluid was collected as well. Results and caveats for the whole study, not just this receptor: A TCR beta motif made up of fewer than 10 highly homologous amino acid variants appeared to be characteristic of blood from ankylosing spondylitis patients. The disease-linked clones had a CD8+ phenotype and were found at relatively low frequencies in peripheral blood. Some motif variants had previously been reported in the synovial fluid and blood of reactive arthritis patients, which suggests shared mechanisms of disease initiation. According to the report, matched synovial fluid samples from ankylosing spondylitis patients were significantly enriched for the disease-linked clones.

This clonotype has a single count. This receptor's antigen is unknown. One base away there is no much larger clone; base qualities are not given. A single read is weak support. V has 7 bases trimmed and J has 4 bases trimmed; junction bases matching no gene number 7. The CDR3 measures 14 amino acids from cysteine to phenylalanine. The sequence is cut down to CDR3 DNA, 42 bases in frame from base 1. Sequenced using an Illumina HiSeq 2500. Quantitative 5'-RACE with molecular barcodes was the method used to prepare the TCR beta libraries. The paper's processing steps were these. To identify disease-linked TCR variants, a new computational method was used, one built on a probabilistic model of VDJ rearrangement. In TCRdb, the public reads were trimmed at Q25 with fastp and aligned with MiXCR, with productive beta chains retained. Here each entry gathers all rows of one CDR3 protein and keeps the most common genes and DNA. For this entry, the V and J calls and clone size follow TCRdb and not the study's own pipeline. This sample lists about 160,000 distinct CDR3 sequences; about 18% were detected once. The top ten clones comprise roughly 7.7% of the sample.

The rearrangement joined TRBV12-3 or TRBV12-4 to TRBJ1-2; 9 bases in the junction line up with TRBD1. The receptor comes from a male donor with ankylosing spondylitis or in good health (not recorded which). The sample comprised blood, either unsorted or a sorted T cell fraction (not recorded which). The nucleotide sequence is TGTGCCAGCACCCAATCGGACAGGGGCTATGGCTACACCTTC. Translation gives CASTQSDRGYGYTF.